A single sample is the source of the 5 T cell receptor beta chains below, sequenced in a study of T cell responses to AZD1222 COVID-19 vaccine. Clones were sequenced by immunoSEQ multiplex PCR, and TCRdb holds only the in-frame ones, with some missing. The data show roughly 120,000 clones, around 93% seen once. The source material was peripheral blood, sampled 28 days after the second AZD1222 dose. These receptors were collected from an adult who received the AZD1222 COVID-19 vaccine.

The J gene is TRBJ2-5, the V gene TRBV4-2; 9 bases align to TRBD2. The CDR3 spans 17 residues. Germline CDR1 reads LGHNA; CDR2 reads YNFKEQ. V dropped 2 bases and J dropped 5; count of bases not matched to a gene: 12. CDR3: CASSQTIRGGATETQYF. The CDR3, as DNA: TGTGCCAGCAGCCAAACGATACGCGGGGGGGCCACGGAGACCCAGTACTTC.

Only a few counts were recorded for this clone. The V and J genes are TRBV9 and TRBJ1-1; D is unresolved. CDR3 length equals 14 residues. Germline values: CDR1 SGDLS, CDR2 YYNGEE. Deletions cut 4 bases from V and 4 bases from J, with 14 bases between. The CDR3 region has the DNA TGTGCCAGCAGCCCAACGGGCGGGAGCACTGAAGCTTTCTTT. The encoded protein is CASSPTGGSTEAFF. Full variable domain (missing parts from reference TRBV9 and TRBJ1-1): DSGVTQTPKHLITATGQRVTLRCSPRSGDLSVYWYQQSLDQGLQFLIQYYNGEERAKGNILERFSAQQFPDLHSELNLSSLELGDSALYFCASSPTGGSTEAFFGQGTRLTVV.

The V and J genes are TRBV2 and TRBJ2-3; D unclear. V lost 6 bases and J lost 5, with 6 bases in between. Germline CDR1 reads SNHLY; CDR2 reads FYNNEI. The CDR3 consists of 11 residues. CDR3 sequence (DNA): TGTGCCAGCAGCGTTCAAGATACGCAGTATTTT. It codes for CASSVQDTQYF.

The chain uses TRBV5-6 and TRBJ1-1, with 7 bases that match TRBD1. With V trimmed by 0 bases and J by 0 bases, 8 bases remained unmatched. This CDR3 contains 17 residues. In germline, CDR1 is SGHDT, CDR2 YYEEEE. CDR3 sequence (DNA): TGTGCCAGCAGCTTGGCCGGGACAGAAAAAATGAACACTGAAGCTTTCTTT. As protein: CASSLAGTEKMNTEAFF.

This clone was counted a single time. This chain connects TRBV28 to TRBJ1-1; 8 bases are a match to TRBD1. V was clipped by 4 bases and J by 0 bases; unmatched bases: 7. This CDR3 has 16 amino acids. Per germline, CDR1 MDHEN and CDR2 SYDVKM. The CDR3 DNA reads as TGTGCCAGCAGTTCGAGGACAGGGATTATGAACACTGAAGCTTTCTTT. This encodes CASSSRTGIMNTEAFF.